The 29 T cell receptor beta chains in this list originate from one sample, sequenced in a study of T cells in Graves' hyperthyroidism and ophthalmopathy. Amplification yielded TCR beta CDR3 regions, with RNA transcripts as the source. First-round RT-PCR with HTBI primers amplified the TCR CDR3 region. TCRdb re-derived calls from the multiplex PCR reads in MiXCR, one entry per CDR3 protein. The repertoire has hundreds of thousands of distinct CDR3 sequences, approximately 16% of them found once; the top ten carry 3% to 4%. Sequenced material: blood. The receptors here all came from a woman aged 40 to 55 with Graves' ophthalmopathy.

Ten or more counts support this clonotype. The chain recombines TRBV11-2 with TRBJ2-7, with TRBD1 matching over 7 bases. The CDR3 runs to 12 residues. V lost 5 bases, J lost 4 bases, and 2 bases stayed unmatched. The germline gives CDR1 SGHAT, CDR2 FQNNGV. CDR3 residues: CASSRTGYEQYF. The CDR3 DNA is TGTGCCAGCAGCCGGACAGGATACGAGCAGTACTTC.

The rearrangement links TRBV3-1 to TRBJ2-3, with D unclear. This CDR3 comprises 14 residues. From germline, CDR1 is LGHDT and CDR2 YNNKEL (reference sequence). The ends were cut back, 1 base at V and 2 bases at J, with 7 bases in the middle. DNA for the CDR3: TGTGCCAGCAGCCAAGTTCCTTACACAGATACGCAGTATTTT. Residues: CASSQVPYTDTQYF.

This clonotype was seen at least ten times. The rearrangement joins TRBV20-1 to TRBJ1-2; D not resolved. Germline CDR1 is DFQATT and CDR2 is SNEGSKA (reference sequence). This CDR3 has 11 amino acids. V shed 1 base and J shed 8 bases, with 8 bases lying between them. The CDR3 DNA reads as TGCAGTGCTAGAGCAGAGGAGGGCTACACCTTC. It translates to CSARAEEGYTF.

This clonotype has at least ten counts. J is TRBJ2-1 and V is TRBV6-1; D may be TRBD2 (6 bases). The germline CDR1 and CDR2 sequences are MNHNS and SASEGT. This CDR3 is 16 amino acids long. V lost 0 bases to trimming and J lost 4 bases, with 13 bases between them. The CDR3 here is CASSEASAGRYNEQFF. The CDR3 coding sequence is TGTGCCAGCAGTGAAGCGTCAGCGGGCCGGTACAATGAGCAGTTCTTC.

This clonotype was counted between two and nine times. V is TRBV10-3 and J is TRBJ2-5, with D uncertain. Deletions cut 0 bases from V and 3 bases from J, with 8 bases between. The CDR3 has 14 amino acids. Germline loops: CDR1 ENHRY, CDR2 SYGVKD. The CDR3 loop reads CAISESGSEETQYF. CDR3 bases: TGTGCCATCAGTGAGTCTGGCAGTGAAGAGACCCAGTACTTC.

This clonotype has only a few counts. The chain recombines TRBV4-1 with TRBJ2-7; D call uncertain. Germline CDR1 MGHRA, CDR2 YSYEKL. V lost 4 bases, J lost 8 bases, and 15 bases lay in between. The CDR3 runs 13 residues. The CDR3 DNA follows: TGCGCCAGCAGCCTATATTTTTGGGGTCAGCAGTACTTC. Amino acids: CASSLYFWGQQYF.

This clonotype was recorded at least ten times. This rearrangement joins TRBV12-3 or TRBV12-4 to TRBJ1-1, with D hard to call. The CDR3 covers 16 residues. Deletions cut 5 bases from V and 4 bases from J, with 20 bases between. CDR3 nucleotide sequence: TGTGCCAGCAGTCCGCCGCTCGACGGTGGGAGCACTGAAGCTTTCTTT. It is translated as CASSPPLDGGSTEAFF.

Note on this clonotype: A much larger clone lies a single base off, so this may be a read error. The chain employs TRBV28 and TRBJ2-2, with no clear D. The V gene lost 7 bases and the J gene lost 9 bases, with 9 bases spanning the gap. Germline CDR1 and CDR2: MDHEN and SYDVKM. The CDR3 runs to 11 residues. In DNA, the CDR3 is TGTGCCAGCAAAAGTACCTGGGAGCTGTTTTTT. As protein: CASKSTWELFF. The full variable domain, in which reference TRBV28 and TRBJ2-2 provide the parts outside the CDR3, is DVKVTQSSRYLVKRTGEKVFLECVQDMDHENMFWYRQDPGLGLRLIYFSYDVKMKEKGDIPEGYSVSREKKERFSLILESASTNQTSMYLCASKSTWELFFGEGSRLTVL.

This clonotype was observed a handful of times. The V gene is TRBV6-5, the J gene TRBJ1-2; D is unresolved. The ends were cut back, 0 bases at V and 0 bases at J, with 8 bases in the middle. The CDR3 consists of 15 residues. The germline CDR1 and CDR2 sequences are MNHEY and SVGAGI. This chain's CDR3 is CASSYSTGPNYGYTF. Written as DNA, the CDR3 is TGTGCCAGCAGTTACTCGACTGGACCTAACTATGGCTACACCTTC.

The chain links TRBV19 to TRBJ2-2, with 7 bases aligning to TRBD1. Per the germline V gene, CDR1 is LNHDA and CDR2 is SQIVND (reference sequence). The CDR3 extends over 18 amino acids. J was trimmed by 2 bases and V by 7 bases; bases with no gene match: 16. The CDR3 DNA is TGTGCCAGTAATATCGACAGGGACCATGGCAGAAACACCGGGGAGCTGTTTTTT. Translation gives CASNIDRDHGRNTGELFF. Using reference TRBV19 and TRBJ2-2 for the parts outside the CDR3, the full variable domain is DGGITQSPKYLFRKEGQNVTLSCEQNLNHDAMYWYRQDPGQGLRLIYYSQIVNDFQKGDIAEGYSVSREKKESFPLTVTSAQKNPTAFYLCASNIDRDHGRNTGELFFGEGSRLTVL.

The sample holds many counts of this clonotype. The chain employs TRBV6-2 or TRBV6-3 and TRBJ1-1; D not certain. CDR1 is MNHEY and CDR2 is SVGEGT in the germline V gene. Trimming pared 2 bases from V and 8 bases from J, leaving 6 bases between. The CDR3 has 11 amino acids. The CDR3 sequence: CASSYPSEAFF. The CDR3 bases are TGTGCCAGCAGTTACCCATCAGAAGCTTTCTTT.

The chain links TRBV5-1 to TRBJ2-6, with 12 bases lining up with TRBD1. V shed 4 bases and J 4 bases; nucleotides not matched to a gene: 15. The CDR3 extends over 20 amino acids. CDR1 and CDR2 from the germline V gene are SGHRS and YFSETQ. CDR3 loop: CASSRTPTGQGASGANVLTF. The CDR3 nucleotides are TGCGCCAGCAGCCGTACTCCCACGGGACAGGGGGCATCAGGGGCCAACGTCCTGACTTTC.

This clonotype occurred a few times. The gene calls are TRBV11-2 and TRBJ2-3; 8 positions agree with TRBD2. The CDR3 loop spans 15 amino acids. V was clipped by 5 bases and J by 4 bases; unmatched bases: 8. Germline values: CDR1 SGHAT, CDR2 FQNNGV. CDR3 in amino acids: CASSAPGGQADTQYF. As DNA, the CDR3 is TGTGCCAGCAGCGCTCCGGGGGGGCAGGCAGATACGCAGTATTTT.

This clonotype was seen at least ten times. This chain joins TRBV3-1 and TRBJ2-3, with TRBD1 as a possible D gene (6 bases). The germline CDR1 and CDR2 sequences are LGHDT and YNNKEL (reference sequence). The V gene lost 4 bases and the J gene lost 2 bases, with 16 bases spanning the gap. The CDR3 extends over 16 amino acids. CDR3 DNA sequence: TGTGCCAGCAGCCGAGAGGGGGACGGAAACACAGATACGCAGTATTTT. It encodes CASSREGDGNTDTQYF.

This clonotype was seen many times. The chain uses TRBV27 and TRBJ1-1; 8 bases fit TRBD1. The CDR3 covers 15 residues. Trimming at V came to 4 bases and at J to 2 bases, leaving 6 bases not matched to a gene. CDR1 and CDR2 from the germline V gene are MNHEY and SMNVEV (reference sequence). The CDR3 DNA reads as TGTGCCAGCAGTTCTTCCAGGGGGCGAAACACTGAAGCTTTCTTT. Protein product: CASSSSRGRNTEAFF.

This clonotype was detected many times. The chain links TRBV30 to TRBJ2-5; D may be TRBD1 (6 bases). V was trimmed by 3 bases and J by 5 bases, leaving 13 bases between them. From germline, CDR1 is GTSNPN and CDR2 SVGIG (reference sequence). The CDR3 runs to 13 residues. CDR3 loop: CAWSYRGLETQYF. The CDR3 DNA reads as TGTGCCTGGAGCTATAGGGGGTTGGAGACCCAGTACTTC.

This chain links TRBV28 with TRBJ1-5; D not resolved. The length of the CDR3 is 13 residues. Germline V CDR1 and CDR2: MDHEN, SYDVKM. Trimming stripped 8 bases from V and 0 bases from J, with 8 bases between. CDR3 loop: CASEDYSNQPQHF. CDR3 DNA: TGTGCCAGCGAGGATTATAGCAATCAGCCCCAGCATTTT.

This clonotype was observed many times. This sequence joins TRBV5-5 and TRBJ1-5, with D unresolved. Germline CDR1 SGHKS, CDR2 YYEKEE (reference sequence). V lost 0 bases to trimming and J lost 5 bases, with 9 bases between them. The CDR3 length is 14 residues. The CDR3 DNA is TGTGCCAGCAGCTTGGTGGCAGCGGATCAGCCCCAGCATTTT. Its translation: CASSLVAADQPQHF.

This clonotype was picked up many times. In DNA form, the CDR3 reads TGTGCCAGCAGCCCAGGACAGGCAGGCGCTGAAGCTTTCTTT. This gives the protein CASSPGQAGAEAFF. The chain uses TRBV7-9 and TRBJ1-1; 7 nucleotides line up with TRBD1. The germline V gene has CDR1 SEHNR and CDR2 FQNEAQ (reference sequence). The J segment lost 6 bases and the V segment lost 5 bases, leaving 9 bases of the junction unmatched. CDR3 length: 14 residues.

The J gene is TRBJ2-2, the V gene TRBV9; D is perhaps TRBD1 (6 bases). Germline-derived CDR1 and CDR2 are SGDLS and YYNGEE. Trimming took off 1 base at V and 4 bases at J, with 11 bases between the two ends. The CDR3 consists of 15 residues. CDR3 sequence reads: CASSVLGRGTGELFF. The CDR3 coding sequence is TGTGCCAGCAGCGTACTCGGCAGGGGCACCGGGGAGCTGTTTTTT.

A remark on this clonotype: The conserved final phenylalanine or tryptophan is absent from the CDR3, which likely points to a read error. The CDR3, as DNA: TGTGCCAGCAGTTTATCCTCGGGAGTCTCACCCCTCCACCTT. Its translation: CASSLSSGVSPLHL. The V and J genes are TRBV27 and TRBJ1-6, with unresolved D. The CDR3 is made up of 14 amino acids. Trimming took off 0 bases at V and 10 bases at J, with 10 bases between the two ends. CDR1 is MNHEY and CDR2 is SMNVEV in the germline V gene (reference sequence).

This chain joins TRBV9 and TRBJ2-1; D may be TRBD1 or TRBD2 (5 bases each). Trimming shortened V by 4 bases and J by 2 bases, and 22 bases separated the two germline ends. The CDR3 is 18 amino acids. Germline V gives CDR1 SGDLS, CDR2 YYNGEE. Here the CDR3 reads CASSPPSGTAFAYNEQFF. The CDR3, as DNA: TGTGCCAGCAGCCCGCCCTCCGGGACGGCGTTCGCCTACAATGAGCAGTTCTTC.

This chain joins TRBV2 and TRBJ2-7; 10 bases are shared with TRBD1. The germline V gene has CDR1 SNHLY and CDR2 FYNNEI. After removal of 4 bases from V and 0 bases from J, the junction contained 3 bases not matched to a gene. CDR3 length: 15 residues. The CDR3 sequence: CASSGGQGSSYEQYF. The CDR3, as DNA: TGTGCCAGCAGTGGGGGACAGGGGAGCTCCTACGAGCAGTACTTC.

The chain carries TRBV6-5 and TRBJ1-2; D may be TRBD1 (5 bases). CDR3 size: 13 residues. Germline loops: CDR1 MNHEY, CDR2 SVGAGI. V lost 3 bases and J lost 2, with 7 bases in between. The CDR3 bases are TGTGCCAGCAGTTATGCAGGGAACTATGGCTACACCTTC. Protein: CASSYAGNYGYTF.

This clonotype was counted only a few times. The chain employs TRBV6-1 and TRBJ2-2; D possibly matches TRBD1 or TRBD2 (5 bases each). The germline V gene encodes CDR1 MNHNS and CDR2 SASEGT. This CDR3 spans 13 amino acids. V dropped 1 base and J dropped 6 bases, with 6 bases sitting between them. DNA for the CDR3: TGTGCCAGCAGTGAAGGGGGACCCGGGGAGCTGTTTTTT. Protein product: CASSEGGPGELFF.

At least ten counts were recorded for this clonotype. This sequence joins TRBV27 and TRBJ2-7, with 7 bases fitting TRBD2. V shed 5 bases, J shed 4 bases, and the junction held 17 bases outside the gene matches. CDR1 MNHEY and CDR2 SMNVEV come from the germline V gene (reference sequence). The CDR3 runs 17 residues. The CDR3 nucleotides are TGTGCCAGCAGTCCCCTACTGAGGGAGGGCCGAACATACGAGCAGTACTTC. The encoded protein is CASSPLLREGRTYEQYF.

The rearrangement joins TRBV30 to TRBJ2-4, with a weak D call TRBD2 (5 bases). The CDR3 totals 11 residues. Looked up from germline, CDR1 is GTSNPN and CDR2 is SVGIG (reference sequence). V lost 3 bases and J 10 bases, leaving 10 bases between the germline ends. The CDR3 DNA is TGTGCCTGGAGCTACGGGGAGATTCAGTACTTC. Protein product: CAWSYGEIQYF.

This clonotype was recorded many times. The genes are TRBV6-1 and TRBJ1-5; D possibly corresponds to TRBD1 (5 bases). Deletions cut 5 bases from V and 5 bases from J, with 13 bases between. Germline V gives CDR1 MNHNS, CDR2 SASEGT. The CDR3 extends over 14 amino acids. The CDR3 region has the DNA TGTGCCAGCAGTCCTTTCGGAGGGGATCAGCCCCAGCATTTT. It encodes CASSPFGGDQPQHF.

The V call is TRBV28, the J call TRBJ2-6; no reliable D call. The CDR3 runs 15 residues. From germline, CDR1 is MDHEN and CDR2 SYDVKM. The V end lost 4 bases, the J end lost 4 bases, and 11 bases lay between the germline ends. In DNA, the CDR3 is TGTGCCAGCAGTTCGTTGGTTGCCGGGGCCAACGTCCTGACTTTC. Translated, it gives CASSSLVAGANVLTF.